A single sample is the source of the 20 T cell receptor beta chains below, sequenced in a study of graft-versus-host responses after intestinal transplantation. The antigens for these receptors are not known. The data were produced by immunoSEQ multiplex PCR, yet TCRdb's version contains in-frame clones alone and is incomplete. The sample lists roughly 90,000 clones, 80% to 95% occurring once. The sample was unstimulated CD8+ T cells sorted from spleen or lymph node cells, taken before intestinal transplant. All receptors derive from a human donor who received an intestinal transplant.

The chain combines TRBV7-2 with TRBJ1-1, with D possibly being TRBD1 (6 bases). Looked up from germline, CDR1 is SGHTA and CDR2 is FQGNSA. Trimming took off 1 base at V and 5 bases at J, with 14 bases between the two ends. This CDR3 has 15 amino acids. The CDR3 sequence: CASSLDPGAGTEAFF. In DNA form, the CDR3 reads TGTGCCAGCAGCTTAGATCCAGGGGCAGGGACTGAAGCTTTCTTT.

Points on this clone: Other DNA variants within this sample encode the same CDR3. J is TRBJ2-1 and V is TRBV5-1; 13 nucleotides agree with TRBD2. CDR1 is SGHRS, CDR2 YFSETQ, per germline. The CDR3 has 17 amino acids. V gave up 2 bases and J gave up 3 bases; unmatched junction bases: 5. This CDR3 reads CASSLAGLAGDYNEQFF. As DNA, the CDR3 is TGCGCCAGCAGCTTAGCCGGACTAGCGGGAGACTACAATGAGCAGTTCTTC.

J is TRBJ2-5 and V is TRBV4-1; D call uncertain. This CDR3 has 14 amino acids. With 1 base removed from V and 3 bases from J, the gap between germline ends came to 9 bases. Germline values: CDR1 MGHRA, CDR2 YSYEKL. This CDR3 is CASSQVVTEETQYF. CDR3 in DNA: TGCGCCAGCAGCCAAGTAGTAACGGAAGAGACCCAGTACTTC.

The V and J genes are TRBV4-1 and TRBJ1-1; possible D gene TRBD1, 6 bases. Germline-derived CDR1 and CDR2 are MGHRA and YSYEKL. The CDR3 runs to 16 residues. Trimming took 3 bases from V and 0 from J, leaving 14 bases between them. The CDR3: CASSHPVDSMNTEAFF. The CDR3 bases are TGCGCCAGCAGCCACCCCGTGGACAGCATGAACACTGAAGCTTTCTTT.

The V call is TRBV7-6, the J call TRBJ2-7; TRBD1 matches at 10 bases. CDR1 is SGHVS and CDR2 is FNYEAQ in the germline V gene. The CDR3 spans 15 residues. J lost 0 bases, V lost 5 bases, and 4 bases had no gene match. CDR3 DNA sequence: TGTGCCAGCAGCCGCCGGGACAGGGGCTCCTACGAGCAGTACTTC. It translates to CASSRRDRGSYEQYF.

This chain joins TRBV7-6 and TRBJ2-7, with D hard to call. Trimming pared 3 bases from V and 5 bases from J, leaving 8 bases between. This CDR3 region has 12 residues. CDR1 SGHVS and CDR2 FNYEAQ come from the germline V gene. CDR3 residues: CASSFPSNEQYF. Written as DNA, the CDR3 is TGTGCCAGCAGCTTCCCAAGCAACGAGCAGTACTTC.

On this clone itself: Other DNA sequences in the sample encode the same CDR3. The CDR3 spells CASSLGSGELFF. CDR3 sequence (DNA): TGCGCCAGCAGCTTGGGAAGTGGGGAGCTGTTTTTT. The chain couples TRBV5-1 to TRBJ2-2; no definite D call. The V end was cut by 0 bases, the J end by 8 bases, with 5 bases between. CDR1 and CDR2 (germline): SGHRS, YFSETQ. This CDR3 is built from 12 residues.

V and J are TRBV29-1 and TRBJ1-1; possible D gene TRBD1, 6 bases. The CDR3 sequence is 14 residues long. Looked up from germline, CDR1 is SQVTM and CDR2 is ANQGSEA. V was cut by 4 bases and J by 0 bases, with 12 bases left in between. CDR3 nucleotide sequence: TGCAGCGTTGGGGGGGCCGACATGAACACTGAAGCTTTCTTT. This encodes CSVGGADMNTEAFF. The complete variable domain, with remaining parts taken from reference TRBV29-1 and TRBJ1-1, reads SAVISQKPSRDICQRGTSLTIQCQVDSQVTMMFWYRQQPGQSLTLIATANQGSEATYESGFVIDKFPISRPNLTFSTLTVSNMSPEDSSIYLCSVGGADMNTEAFFGQGTRLTVV.

This chain joins TRBV30 and TRBJ1-1; unclear D gene. Germline V lookup: CDR1 GTSNPN, CDR2 SVGIG (reference sequence). This CDR3 has 13 residues. Trimming cost V 7 bases and J 0 bases, with 12 bases left between them. The CDR3 sequence: CALDGFMNTEAFF. CDR3 in DNA: TGTGCCTTAGACGGATTCATGAACACTGAAGCTTTCTTT. The variable domain in full, with the rest retrieved from reference TRBV30 and TRBJ1-1, is SQTIHQWPATLVQPVGSPLSLECTVEGTSNPNLYWYRQAAGRGLQLLFYSVGIGQISSEVPQNLSASRPQDRQFILSSKKLLLSDSGFYLCALDGFMNTEAFFGQGTRLTVV.

The chain employs TRBV2 and TRBJ2-5; 10 positions agree with TRBD2. The DNA end lines up better with TRBJ2-7; the J call may be wrong. Germline V gene data show CDR1 as SNHLY and CDR2 as FYNNEI. There are 17 residues in the CDR3. The CDR3 coding sequence is TGTGCCACCTCTGTAGGTCCGGGACTAGCGCCATCCTACGAGCAGTACTTC. Translation: CATSVGPGLAPSYEQYF.

V gene TRBV29-1 combines with J gene TRBJ2-7, with TRBD1 as a possible D gene (6 bases). Per germline, CDR1 SQVTM and CDR2 ANQGSEA. The CDR3 runs 13 residues. V was trimmed by 7 bases and J by 0 bases, leaving 13 bases between them. CDR3 sequence reads: CSALTGRSYEQYF. CDR3 nucleotides: TGCAGCGCCCTGACAGGACGCTCCTACGAGCAGTACTTC.

This rearrangement joins TRBV7-9 to TRBJ2-5; no firm D call. Germline V gene data show CDR1 as SEHNR and CDR2 as FQNEAQ (reference sequence). Trimming cost V 1 base and J 2 bases, with 14 bases left between them. The CDR3 sequence is 16 residues long. CDR3 protein: CASSLGPPSLQETQYF. The CDR3 coding sequence is TGTGCCAGCAGCTTAGGCCCCCCCTCCTTACAAGAGACCCAGTACTTC.

The chain combines TRBV7-4 with TRBJ2-7; maybe TRBD1 (6 bases). CDR1 SGHVT and CDR2 SQSDAQ come from the germline V gene. This CDR3 is built from 15 residues. With 7 bases removed from V and 0 bases from J, the gap between germline ends came to 16 bases. CDR3 sequence (DNA): TGTGCCAGCACCCAGGGGTGCAGGAGCTCCTACGAGCAGTACTTC. Protein: CASTQGCRSSYEQYF.

The rearrangement uses TRBV13 and TRBJ2-4; D uncertain. In germline, CDR1 is PRHDT, CDR2 FYEKMQ (reference sequence). Trimming pared 5 bases from V and 3 bases from J, leaving 11 bases between. The CDR3 covers 14 residues. The CDR3 is CASSTHLGKNIQYF. The CDR3 bases are TGTGCCAGCAGCACCCACTTAGGCAAAAACATTCAGTACTTC.

The chain carries TRBV11-2 and TRBJ2-1; unclear D gene. Deletions cut 3 bases from V and 7 bases from J, with 16 bases between. This CDR3 is built from 15 residues. Germline V gives CDR1 SGHAT, CDR2 FQNNGV. In DNA, the CDR3 is TGTGCCAGCAGCTTTCTAGGTATGGGGTCGAATGAGCAGTTCTTC. Its protein is CASSFLGMGSNEQFF.

CDR3 coding DNA: TGTGCCAGCAGTGAAATTACAGGCCTCTACGAGCAGTACTTC. It translates to CASSEITGLYEQYF. The chain is built from TRBV6-5 and TRBJ2-7; maybe TRBD1 (5 bases). Trimming left V 5 bases short and J 3 bases short, with 14 bases between. Germline V gives CDR1 MNHEY, CDR2 SVGAGI. The CDR3 consists of 14 residues.

The chain is built from TRBV10-1 and TRBJ2-2, with 7 bases matching TRBD1. The CDR3 runs to 15 residues. Germline CDR1 is WNHNN and CDR2 is SYGVQD (reference sequence). The J segment lost 2 bases and the V segment lost 6 bases, leaving 6 bases of the junction unmatched. The CDR3 DNA sequence: TGCGCCAGCAGCGCCGGGACAGTAAACACCGGGGAGCTGTTTTTT. Protein sequence: CASSAGTVNTGELFF.

The rearrangement links TRBV4-1 to TRBJ1-1; possible D gene TRBD1, 5 bases. CDR3 length equals 13 residues. The germline V gene has CDR1 MGHRA and CDR2 YSYEKL. V was clipped by 1 base and J by 3 bases, with 6 bases between them. Here the CDR3 reads CASSQVRDTEAFF. The CDR3 region has the DNA TGCGCCAGCAGCCAAGTCAGGGACACTGAAGCTTTCTTT.

The chain couples TRBV6-1 to TRBJ1-2, with D possibly matching TRBD1 (6 bases). Germline loops: CDR1 MNHNS, CDR2 SASEGT. V shed 1 base and J shed 0 bases, with 18 bases lying between them. CDR3 length: 18 residues. The CDR3 loop is CASSEVLIDRSANYGYTF. The CDR3 nucleotides read TGTGCCAGCAGTGAAGTCCTAATTGACAGGTCAGCTAACTATGGCTACACCTTC.

The chain is built from TRBV7-9 and TRBJ2-1; D gene unclear. Trimming pared 3 bases from V and 3 bases from J, leaving 15 bases between. The length of the CDR3 is 16 residues. CDR1 and CDR2 from the germline V gene are SEHNR and FQNEAQ (reference sequence). The CDR3 loop reads CASSFPTYPFYNEQFF. The CDR3 DNA reads TGTGCCAGCAGCTTCCCGACCTACCCTTTCTACAATGAGCAGTTCTTC.